This T cell receptor (beta chain) was identified during a study of blood T cell repertoires in COVID-19. Across the study: From the United States, Italy and Spain came samples of acute and convalescent COVID-19.

Per the original data handling: Amplifying reference gene primers gave estimates of nucleated cell counts. The data were produced by immunoSEQ multiplex PCR, yet TCRdb's version contains in-frame clones alone and is incomplete. D and trimming come from the DNA, and the V and J calls and clone size come from that table. This sample yields 150,000 to 200,000 clones, of which around four fifths are seen a single time; around 2.7% belongs to the top ten. The specimen was peripheral blood. The sequence came from a man aged 65 to 85 with acute or convalescent COVID-19.

CDR3 coding DNA: TGTGCCAGCAAGGGGCGGACAGATACGCAGTATTTT. Translated: CASKGRTDTQYF. The chain is built from TRBV2 and TRBJ2-3, with a possible D match to TRBD1 (5 bases). In germline, CDR1 is SNHLY, CDR2 FYNNEI. The CDR3 consists of 12 residues. Trimming took 7 bases from V and 3 from J, leaving 8 bases between them.